The source of this T cell receptor (beta chain) is a study of cytomegalovirus exposure and HLA in healthy donors. Study in general: Early release data held around 80 million unique TCRs from HLA-typed donors.

Overall study results and limits: Previous analysis showed most TCR beta V segments were productive about 90% or about 30% of the time.

Vbeta (60) and Jbeta (13) primers were used in the PCR. The assay was immunoSEQ multiplex PCR, and TCRdb's table has in-frame clones only and misses some. The sample lists over 70,000 clones; under 85% were seen once. Remarks on this clone: Its antigen is as yet unknown.

Participants comprised healthy donors of bone marrow. The junction had 7 bases not matched to a gene; V was cut back by 3 bases and J by 3 bases. The germline V gene has CDR1 MDHEN and CDR2 SYDVKM. The CDR3 length is 15 residues. The clonotype comes from a male donor in good health and CMV-seronegative. The chain uses TRBV28 and TRBJ2-7; 8 bases line up with TRBD1. Sequenced: PBMCs. CDR3: CASSFPQGARYEQYF. As DNA, the CDR3 is TGTGCCAGCAGTTTTCCTCAGGGGGCCCGCTACGAGCAGTACTTC.